This TCR beta chain was captured in a study of blood T cell repertoires in COVID-19. Profiling relied on immunoSEQ multiplex PCR, and the TCRdb table lists in-frame clones only, not all of them. The sample contains over 40,000 clones, about nine tenths of which appear only once. The germline V and J ends were trimmed by 5 bases and 0 bases, with 13 bases remaining between them. The CDR3 has 15 residues. Germline V CDR1 and CDR2: MDHEN, SYDVKM. The TCR sequence derives from a man between 65 and 85 years old with acute or convalescent COVID-19. The sequenced material came from peripheral blood. The chain is built from TRBV28 and TRBJ1-1, with D perhaps matching TRBD1 (5 bases). The CDR3 DNA reads as TGTGCCAGCAGTCCTCCCCCAGGGATGAACACTGAAGCTTTCTTT. Translated, it gives CASSPPPGMNTEAFF.